This TCR beta chain was identified in a study of blood T cell repertoires in COVID-19. Germline assignment: CDR1 SSHAT and CDR2 FNYEAQ (reference sequence). The V and J ends lost 1 base and 8 bases respectively, with 12 bases between them. This CDR3 region has 14 residues. Assay used: immunoSEQ multiplex PCR; TCRdb lists only in-frame clones, some missing. In the table there are roughly 340,000 clones, 85% to 90% of which are singletons. The sequencing input was PBMCs or T cells enriched from blood (not recorded which). The receptor was derived from a man aged 18-30 years who had recovered from COVID-19. The V call is TRBV7-7, the J call TRBJ2-1; D is undetermined. As DNA, the CDR3 is TGTGCCAGCAGCTTAGGGGTTGGCCGGGATGAGCAGTTCTTC. Translating gives CASSLGVGRDEQFF.